This T cell receptor (beta chain) was recovered during a study of cytomegalovirus exposure and HLA in healthy donors. Study information: Membership in the Caucasian-associated ancestry cluster was found for around four fifths of a few hundred genotyped donors.

Germline-derived CDR1 and CDR2 are SGHRS and YFSETQ. V was trimmed by 0 bases and J by 0 bases, leaving 9 bases between them. CDR3 length: 16 residues. Both 60 Vbeta primers and 13 Jbeta primers went into the PCR. Sequencing was performed with immunoSEQ multiplex PCR; in TCRdb, only in-frame clones are kept and a portion is missing. The sample includes over 150,000 clones, around 68% of them seen just once. The genes are TRBV5-1 and TRBJ2-2, with D possibly being TRBD1 (5 bases). The sequence came from a woman in her thirties or forties in good health and CMV-seropositive. The sequencing input was PBMCs. DNA for the CDR3: TGCGCCAGCAGCTTGGTTAGGGGTCCGAACACCGGGGAGCTGTTTTTT. Translated, it gives CASSLVRGPNTGELFF.